The 21 T cell receptor beta chains presented below share a single source sample, sequenced in a study of CD8 T cells in ankylosing spondylitis. TCRdb passed the 5' RACE reads through MiXCR, listing each CDR3 protein once. The profile shows 200,000 to 250,000 distinct CDR3 sequences, about 7% of them singletons. These receptors lack a known antigen. Findings of the study overall: A TCR beta motif of 7 to 9 highly homologous variants seemed to mark ankylosing spondylitis blood.

Sequenced: blood, either unsorted or a sorted T cell fraction (not recorded which). The origin of the receptors is a male donor with ankylosing spondylitis.

The CDR3 region has the DNA TGTGCCAGCAGTTTGGTGGTGGGACCTGGGGAGACCCAGTACTTC. This encodes CASSLVVGPGETQYF. The chain joins TRBV27 to TRBJ2-5; D possibly uses TRBD1 or TRBD2 (5 bases each). The CDR3 loop spans 15 amino acids. V was trimmed by 3 bases and J by 5 bases, leaving 16 bases between them. The V gene's germline CDR1 is MNHEY and CDR2 SMNVEV (reference sequence).

This clonotype was recorded a few times. The chain joins TRBV28 to TRBJ2-1, with TRBD2 identical over 7 bases. V was pared by 5 bases and J by 6 bases, with 7 bases of the junction left unmatched. Germline V gives CDR1 MDHEN, CDR2 SYDVKM. CDR3 size: 14 residues. The CDR3 spells CASSGSGVFNEQFF. CDR3 nucleotides: TGTGCCAGCAGTGGAAGCGGGGTCTTCAATGAGCAGTTCTTC.

This clonotype has ten or more counts. This sequence joins TRBV28 and TRBJ1-3; 8 bases align to TRBD1. This CDR3 has 16 amino acids. CDR1 is MDHEN and CDR2 is SYDVKM in the germline V gene. V lost 5 bases, J lost 4 bases, and 10 bases stayed unmatched. This CDR3 reads CASSRDRRFGGNTIYF. The CDR3 DNA is TGTGCCAGCAGTCGGGACAGGAGATTCGGAGGAAACACCATATATTTT.

This clonotype came up many times. The chain carries TRBV15 and TRBJ2-1; D possibly uses TRBD1 or TRBD2 (5 bases each). Trimming pared 3 bases from V and 2 bases from J, leaving 14 bases between. Germline V CDR1 and CDR2: LNHNV, YYDKDF (reference sequence). The CDR3 covers 16 residues. CDR3 protein: CATSSAGALPYNEQFF. The CDR3 region has the DNA TGTGCCACCAGCAGCGCCGGGGCGCTTCCCTACAATGAGCAGTTCTTC.

The sample holds many counts of this clonotype. The chain employs TRBV9 and TRBJ1-1, with D unclear. Trimming shortened V by 0 bases and J by 4 bases, and 10 bases separated the two germline ends. There are 14 residues in the CDR3. Germline CDR1 is SGDLS and CDR2 is YYNGEE. CDR3 DNA sequence: TGTGCCAGCAGCGTAGGCGGAGGGCTCACTGAAGCTTTCTTT. Translating gives CASSVGGGLTEAFF.

This clonotype was seen repeatedly, ten times or more. The V and J genes are TRBV27 and TRBJ2-2; unclear D gene. The germline V and J ends were trimmed by 7 bases and 4 bases, with 10 bases remaining between them. The germline V gene has CDR1 MNHEY and CDR2 SMNVEV (reference sequence). The CDR3 has 13 residues. The CDR3 spells CASTNYRTGELFF. The CDR3, as DNA: TGTGCCAGCACAAACTACCGCACCGGGGAGCTGTTTTTT.

This clonotype was picked up many times. The chain combines TRBV29-1 with TRBJ2-2, with unresolved D. CDR1 and CDR2 from the germline V gene are SQVTM and ANQGSEA. Trimming cost V 7 bases and J 3 bases, with 6 bases left between them. The CDR3 sequence is 11 residues long. The CDR3 DNA sequence: TGCAGCGGGGTGGACACCGGGGAGCTGTTTTTT. Translation gives CSGVDTGELFF.

The table lists this clonotype with many counts. V and J are TRBV5-1 and TRBJ1-1; no clear D. The germline V gene encodes CDR1 SGHRS and CDR2 YFSETQ. The CDR3 loop spans 11 amino acids. V was trimmed by 7 bases and J by 4 bases, leaving 8 bases between them. CDR3 sequence: CASFSGTEAFF. CDR3 sequence (DNA): TGCGCCAGCTTCTCGGGCACTGAAGCTTTCTTT. Complete variable domain (other parts from reference TRBV5-1 and TRBJ1-1): KAGVTQTPRYLIKTRGQQVTLSCSPISGHRSVSWYQQTPGQGLQFLFEYFSETQRNKGNFPGRFSGRQFSNSRSEMNVSTLELGDSALYLCASFSGTEAFFGQGTRLTVV.

This clonotype was counted only a few times. V and J are TRBV5-1 and TRBJ2-7, with D maybe TRBD1 (5 bases). V lost 0 bases to trimming and J lost 3 bases, with 10 bases between them. Germline CDR1 is SGHRS and CDR2 is YFSETQ. The CDR3 is made up of 14 amino acids. The CDR3 loop is CASSLGQFLYEQYF. CDR3 DNA: TGCGCCAGCAGCTTGGGACAGTTCCTCTACGAGCAGTACTTC.

Ten or more counts support this clonotype. CDR3 DNA sequence: TGTGCCAGCAGCTTAGCGTGGGAAGGGGCGGGCTACACCTTC. Encoded protein: CASSLAWEGAGYTF. The chain is built from TRBV7-2 and TRBJ1-2; perhaps TRBD1 as D (5 bases). The germline V gene has CDR1 SGHTA and CDR2 FQGNSA. The CDR3 covers 14 residues. Trimming left V 0 bases short and J 8 bases short, with 13 bases between.

This chain links TRBV11-2 with TRBJ2-7; TRBD1 is a possible D gene (6 bases). This CDR3 comprises 14 residues. In germline, CDR1 is SGHAT, CDR2 FQNNGV. The V and J ends lost 1 base and 2 bases respectively, with 9 bases between them. In DNA, the CDR3 is TGTGCCAGCAGCTTAGGGACAGTAGCCTACGAGCAGTACTTC. This encodes CASSLGTVAYEQYF.

This clonotype was counted at least ten times. V usage is TRBV5-1 and J usage is TRBJ2-1; 9 nucleotides agree with TRBD1. With V trimmed by 4 bases and J by 5 bases, 7 bases remained unmatched. CDR3 length: 15 residues. The germline V gene has CDR1 SGHRS and CDR2 YFSETQ. The DNA for the CDR3 is TGCGCCAGCAGCGAGGGACAGGGCAGGCACAATGAGCAGTTCTTC. Residues: CASSEGQGRHNEQFF.

The sample holds many counts of this clonotype. The chain carries TRBV9 and TRBJ2-3; TRBD2 matches 7 bases. This CDR3 has 16 amino acids. V was clipped by 4 bases and J by 2 bases; unmatched bases: 10. Germline CDR1 is SGDLS and CDR2 is YYNGEE. CDR3 residues: CASSTSGAPHTDTQYF. As DNA, the CDR3 is TGTGCCAGCAGCACGAGCGGGGCGCCCCACACAGATACGCAGTATTTT.

The sample holds many counts of this clonotype. This rearrangement joins TRBV4-3 to TRBJ2-1; 10 bases match TRBD2. J lost 0 bases, V lost 6 bases, and 8 bases had no gene match. CDR3 length equals 17 residues. In germline, CDR1 is LGHNA, CDR2 YSLEER. The CDR3 DNA sequence: TGCGCCAGCAGTGTACTAGCGGGAATGGGCTCCTACAATGAGCAGTTCTTC. Protein: CASSVLAGMGSYNEQFF.

In its sample, this clonotype was seen many times. The J gene is TRBJ1-4, the V gene TRBV5-1, with 7 bases aligning to TRBD1. Trimming cost V 3 bases and J 6 bases; bases outside gene matches: 8. In germline, CDR1 is SGHRS, CDR2 YFSETQ. CDR3 length equals 15 residues. The CDR3 coding sequence is TGCGCCAGCAGCTCCCCAGACAGGGAGGATGAAAAACTGTTTTTT. Amino acids: CASSSPDREDEKLFF.

This clonotype appeared many times. This sequence joins TRBV5-1 and TRBJ2-1, with unresolved D. Trimming left V 3 bases short and J 4 bases short, with 11 bases between. The CDR3 has 14 amino acids. Germline V lookup: CDR1 SGHRS, CDR2 YFSETQ. CDR3 residues: CASSYDDLYNEQFF. CDR3 in DNA: TGCGCCAGCAGCTATGATGACCTTTACAATGAGCAGTTCTTC.

This clonotype has at least ten counts. The V gene is TRBV6-2 or TRBV6-3, the J gene TRBJ2-7; no reliable D call. The CDR3 spans 12 residues. V lost 2 bases to trimming and J lost 6 bases, with 8 bases between them. Germline values: CDR1 MNHEY, CDR2 SVGEGT. The CDR3 here is CASSYGFSEQYF. Written as DNA, the CDR3 is TGTGCCAGCAGTTACGGGTTTTCCGAGCAGTACTTC.

This clonotype was recorded at least ten times. This chain uses TRBV20-1 with TRBJ1-1; no clear D. Deletions cut 0 bases from V and 1 base from J, with 6 bases between. The length of the CDR3 is 13 residues. The V gene's germline CDR1 is DFQATT and CDR2 SNEGSKA (reference sequence). CDR3 sequence reads: CSARDLGNTEAFF. The CDR3 DNA follows: TGCAGTGCTAGAGATTTGGGGAACACTGAAGCTTTCTTT.

This clonotype was counted only a few times. The CDR3 loop reads CASMYRDRRGETQYF. As DNA, the CDR3 is TGTGCCAGCATGTACCGGGACAGGCGGGGAGAGACCCAGTACTTC. This sequence joins TRBV6-2 or TRBV6-3 and TRBJ2-5; 8 nucleotides agree with TRBD1. Trimming removed 7 bases from V and 4 bases from J; junction bases left unmatched: 11. CDR1 is MNHEY, CDR2 SVGEGT, per germline. The CDR3 has 15 amino acids.

This clonotype was seen more than once but under ten times. This chain connects TRBV29-1 to TRBJ1-2; D gene unclear. V was trimmed by 0 bases and J by 1 base, leaving 12 bases between them. This CDR3 comprises 15 residues. In germline, CDR1 is SQVTM, CDR2 ANQGSEA. The CDR3 spells CSVEDLVSDNYGYTF. The CDR3 nucleotides are TGCAGCGTTGAAGATCTAGTTTCGGATAACTATGGCTACACCTTC. Based on the CDR3 plus reference TRBV29-1 and TRBJ1-2, the full variable domain is SAVISQKPSRDICQRGTSLTIQCQVDSQVTMMFWYRQQPGQSLTLIATANQGSEATYESGFVIDKFPISRPNLTFSTLTVSNMSPEDSSIYLCSVEDLVSDNYGYTFGSGTRLTVV.

This clonotype occurred many times. The genes are TRBV28 and TRBJ2-7; D is ambiguous. The CDR3 spans 13 residues. CDR1 is MDHEN and CDR2 is SYDVKM in the germline V gene. V was clipped by 3 bases and J by 4 bases, with 10 bases between them. This chain's CDR3 is CASSFTAVYEQYF. CDR3 nucleotides: TGTGCCAGCAGTTTTACGGCCGTTTACGAGCAGTACTTC. Supplemented by reference TRBV28 and TRBJ2-7, the full variable domain reads DVKVTQSSRYLVKRTGEKVFLECVQDMDHENMFWYRQDPGLGLRLIYFSYDVKMKEKGDIPEGYSVSREKKERFSLILESASTNQTSMYLCASSFTAVYEQYFGPGTRLTVT.